This entry is about one TCR beta chain. Clones were read by immunoSEQ multiplex PCR, and TCRdb kept only the in-frame ones, dropping some. The table shows 150,000 to 200,000 clones, with less than 90% occurring only once. These data originate in a study of blood T cell repertoires in COVID-19. Study summary: PBMCs, B-cell-depleted T cells, or T cells provided the cDNA or gDNA that made up the material.

With V trimmed by 5 bases and J by 4 bases, 19 bases remained unmatched. Germline V gene data show CDR1 as SGHTA and CDR2 as FQGNSA. The CDR3 extends over 19 amino acids. This TCR was sampled from a man aged 55 to 70 with acute or convalescent COVID-19. What was sequenced was peripheral blood. V and J are TRBV7-2 and TRBJ2-3; TRBD2 aligns across 9 bases. The CDR3 is CASSRAFGTMAGGADTQYF. CDR3 in DNA: TGTGCCAGCAGCCGCGCCTTTGGGACTATGGCGGGGGGGGCAGATACGCAGTATTTT.